This T cell receptor beta chain is drawn from a study of T cell responses to AZD1222 COVID-19 vaccine (dated by TCRdb to about 2021). In the study overall: AZD1222 recipients with second doses at about 4 weeks or about 12 weeks were pooled, because spike-specific TCR depth and breadth did not differ between schedules. Trial participants were enrolled by age into subgroups of 18-55, 56-69 and 70-plus years, and about 150, 27 and 61 TCR-sequenced participants, respectively, were included in these subgroups. TCR sequencing covered some 250 trial participants: 207 given two doses of AZD1222 and approximately 26 given two doses of MenACWY control vaccine.

Study-wide findings and limitations: Epitopes outside the regions mutated in the B.1.351 and B.1.1.7 variants were reportedly recognized by nearly half of the unique spike-specific TCRs. The 56-69-year group was small, and its depth increase did not reach significance, likely because of low power. Because no day 14 peak-response samples were available, repertoires were characterized only after the peak T cell response. Participants were mostly white British and included more females than males, and it was suggested by the authors that clonal diversity may have been underestimated. After two AZD1222 doses, both the breadth and the depth of spike-specific TCRs were significantly higher than at day 0 and than in MenACWY recipients. CD4 TCRs associated with the vaccine covered the entire spike protein, and the dominant responses were in regions 160-218 and 743-854. Only a handful of AZD1222 recipients were SARS-CoV-2 seropositive at baseline, limiting conclusions about previously exposed vaccinees.

V sheds 0 bases and J sheds 5 bases, leaving 11 bases between their ends. From a lookup of the germline V gene, CDR1 and CDR2 are SGDLS and YYNGEE. Including the terminal cysteine and phenylalanine, the CDR3 comprises 14 residues. The DNA shown is the 42-base CDR3, in frame from base 1. This clone appeared once. Which antigen it targets is not known. Nothing much larger sits one base from this clone, and base qualities are not available. Sample time point, as interpreted from the label and publication: baseline before first vaccination. Vaccinee samples were obtained from the UK trials COV001 and COV002, which included a single-blind randomized controlled phase 2/3 trial of AZD1222 (ChAdOx1 nCoV-19) in healthy adults. Trial participant PBMC samples were collected at day 0 and day 28 after the second dose for TCRbeta chain sequencing. The CDR3 regions of human TCRbeta chains were subjected to immunosequencing. On the study's bioinformatics: Repertoire TCRs were matched against a reference library of SARS-CoV-2-specific TCRs generated with the MIRA antigen-specificity platform. Breadth meant the fraction of unique TCRs that were SARS-CoV-2-associated, whereas depth meant the fraction of total T cells that were SARS-CoV-2-associated. Using the MIRA data, every spike-specific TCR was mapped to the spike region that the TCR reacted to and assigned to either a CD4 or a CD8 class. Log10-transformed breadth and depth values were compared by one-way ANOVA with Sidak's multiple comparisons tests. Not all clones reach the TCRdb copy of this immuneACCESS table, which keeps in-frame sequences only. Checked studies attribute under half of the gap to unresolved V genes and leave the rest unexplained. D and trimming come from the DNA, and the V and J calls and clone size come from that table. The table for this sample lists about 69,000 clones; around 86% of them were counted only once. The ten largest account for under 3% of the sample.

Recombination connected TRBV9 to TRBJ2-5, with the D call perhaps TRBD1 or TRBD2, as 5 bases match in each case. The receptor was isolated from an adult in good health. Sample: peripheral blood, taken on day 0 of AZD1222 vaccination. The nucleotide sequence is TGTGCCAGCAGCGTAGGGGGGAGTAGGGAGACCCAGTACTTC. It is translated as CASSVGGSRETQYF.